This TCR beta chain was identified during a study of spatial heterogeneity in lung cancer (dated by TCRdb to about 2019). Background for the entire study: Donors were under 95 patients with early-stage, untreated non-small cell lung cancer from the lung TRACERx cohort. Follow-up PBMC samples were sequenced whenever available, and the median time to follow-up was 2 to 3 years after resection. More beta-chain than alpha-chain transcripts were consistently detected, likely reflecting higher beta-chain transcript abundance. In the raw uncorrected reads, each unique combination of TCR and UMI appeared on average more than ten times. In non-small cell lung cancer, the study quantitatively compared TCR alpha and beta repertoires across several tumor regions, matched nontumor lung, and blood. Nonsynonymous mutation counts, determined by whole-exome sequencing of tumor tissue, were related to features of the TCR repertoire. Both alpha and beta chains were TCR-sequenced in samples taken at surgery, namely 220 tumor regions, around 64 matched nontumor lung samples and about 58 PBMC samples. The study at large found these results: Comparisons of baseline and follow-up blood repertoires included only 14 to 15 patients. Ubiquitous expanded tumor TCRs were found in blood more often at tumor resection than at routine follow-up. Additional single-cell paired TCR alpha and beta sequencing was considered necessary to confirm, at a functional level, the hypothesis that regional TCRs recognize regional mutations.

For this clonotype: Its antigen specificity is not known. Base qualities were left out, and no much larger clone turns up one base away.

Library creation used 5' RACE. TCRdb records NextSeq 500 as the sequencer. In the TCR library protocol, a unique molecular identifier was attached to each TCR cDNA molecule so that PCR and sequencing errors could be corrected. The original pipeline was this. TCR identification, UMI-based error correction and CDR3 extraction were all carried out with Decombinator tools. TCRs above a frequency of 2 per 1,000, corresponding to the top 1% of the tumor frequency distribution, were defined as expanded. Rényi diversity was computed with the R vegan package after subsampling each repertoire 100 times to 5,000 TCRs. CDR3 similarity networks were constructed using string-kernel similarity of amino acid triplets, with links drawn between CDR3s whose pairwise similarity was above 0.82. The public reads were run again by TCRdb, first through fastp at Q25 and then through MiXCR, and only productive beta chains were kept. Identical CDR3 proteins give one entry, which carries the most common genes and DNA. The V and J calls follow TCRdb's processing rather than the paper's. The table for this sample lists tens of thousands of distinct CDR3 sequences; 15% to 20% of them were counted only once. 21% of the sample is in the top ten clones.

CDR1 and CDR2 were assigned from the germline V gene (reference sequence) as LGHDT and YNNKEL. The germline ends are 13 bases apart after V is trimmed by 1 base and J by 7 bases. The CDR3 spans 14 residues, from the cysteine through the phenylalanine. The entry retains the CDR3 DNA only, 42 bases that are in frame from base 1. The time point label of this sample denotes: blood at routine non-recurrence follow-up after resection. Without any cell sorting, TCR sequencing was performed on whole RNA extracted either from tumor and nontumor lung tissue or from cryopreserved PBMC samples. Only patients with enough RNA available from two or more tumor regions were chosen for TCR sequencing.

The receptor chain draws on TRBV3-1 and TRBJ1-1; the D gene is possibly TRBD1, with 5 bases matching. The sample consisted of PBMCs, taken at follow-up. This receptor was obtained from a male donor with early-stage non-small cell lung cancer. The DNA is TGTGCCAGCAGCCAAGTGAATTACAGGAGTGAAGCTTTCTTT. Its product reads: CASSQVNYRSEAFF. The entire variable domain, with the stretches around the CDR3 drawn from the reference TRBV3-1 and TRBJ1-1 proteins, is DTAVSQTPKYLVTQMGNDKSIKCEQNLGHDTMYWYKQDSKKFLKIMFSYNNKELIINETVPNRFSPKSPDKAHLNLHINSLELGDSAVYFCASSQVNYRSEAFFGQGTRLTVV.